This T cell receptor (beta chain) was sequenced for a study of PD-1 blockade in classical Hodgkin lymphoma. On this clone itself: Its antigen is undetermined.

The V end lost 0 bases, the J end lost 0 bases, and 0 bases lay between the germline ends. The CDR3 runs to 12 residues. Germline V gene sequence: CDR1 LNHNV, CDR2 YYDKDF (reference sequence). Time point specified: cycle 4 day 1 (C4D1), after more than five weeks of nivolumab. Every single patient, without exception, relapsed after autologous stem cell transplantation, and brentuximab vedotin exposure varied. The investigators isolated CD8+ T cells from thawed PBMCs using magnetic negative selection. General study points: Patients newly diagnosed and complete responders had comparable baseline diversity. TCR diversity rose significantly by C4D1 in CD4+ but not CD8+ cells. The repertoire differences lack a defined cause, possibly disease activity or prior therapy.

The repertoire was sequenced with immunoSEQ multiplex PCR; TCRdb's copy has only in-frame clones and lacks some. The sample has approximately 10,000 clones, 85% seen once; the top ten hold 30% to 45%. This specimen was CD8+ T cells from blood, taken before the fourth cycle of nivolumab. The V gene is TRBV15, the J gene TRBJ2-7; D is ambiguous. The receptor's source is a human donor with classical Hodgkin lymphoma. The donor label of this sample is uncertain. In DNA, the CDR3 is TGTGCCACCAGCAGAGACTCCTACGAGCAGTACTTC. Encoded protein: CATSRDSYEQYF.